The 19 T cell receptor beta chains listed next were all sequenced from one sample in a study of blood T cell repertoires in COVID-19. Sequenced by immunoSEQ multiplex PCR; TCRdb stores in-frame clones only, minus some. This table holds around 180,000 clones, roughly 79% found once. The sequencing sample was made of peripheral blood. The receptors here all came from a woman of 80 years or more with COVID-19, enrolled during active disease.

The chain links TRBV5-1 to TRBJ2-1; no clear D. The length of the CDR3 is 12 residues. V was trimmed by 2 bases and J by 7 bases, leaving 7 bases between them. Per the germline V gene, CDR1 is SGHRS and CDR2 is YFSETQ. DNA of the CDR3: TGCGCCAGCAGCTTCCTTAATAATGAGCAGTTCTTC. Translation: CASSFLNNEQFF.

This chain uses TRBV6-5 with TRBJ1-1; D uncertain. With 6 bases removed from V and 8 bases from J, the gap between germline ends came to 13 bases. This CDR3 comprises 12 residues. The germline CDR1 and CDR2 sequences are MNHEY and SVGAGI. CDR3 nucleotide sequence: TGTGCCAGCAGAAGGAGGTCTGGGGAAGCTTTCTTT. Its protein is CASRRRSGEAFF.

V is TRBV7-8 and J is TRBJ2-7; D is undetermined. The CDR3 has 12 residues. CDR1 and CDR2 (germline): SGHVS, FQNEAQ. Trimming removed 6 bases from V and 4 bases from J, with 10 bases in between. CDR3 loop: CASSPLVYEQYF. The CDR3 coding sequence is TGTGCCAGCAGTCCGTTAGTGTACGAGCAGTACTTC.

The table lists this clone with a count of one. The rearrangement links TRBV6-1 to TRBJ2-2; D ambiguous. Germline CDR1 reads MNHNS; CDR2 reads SASEGT. Trimming took off 1 base at V and 1 base at J, with 10 bases between the two ends. This CDR3 contains 16 residues. The CDR3 DNA is TGTGCCAGCAGTGAAGTTTACGCAGGGAACACCGGGGAGCTGTTTTTT. Translating it yields CASSEVYAGNTGELFF.

The chain recombines TRBV3-1 (or the pseudogene TRBV3-2) with TRBJ1-2; D gene uncertain. The V end lost 1 base, the J end lost 3 bases, and 12 bases lay between the germline ends. The CDR3 contains 15 residues. Germline V gene data show CDR1 as LGHDT and CDR2 as YNNKEL (reference sequence). This chain's CDR3 is CASSQARVGYYGYTF. The CDR3 coding sequence is TGTGCCAGCAGCCAAGCCCGGGTCGGATACTATGGCTACACCTTC.

CDR3 in DNA: TGTGCCAGCAGCTTAGGGGCTAGCGGGTTGTGGGAGACCCAGTACTTC. Encoded protein: CASSLGASGLWETQYF. The chain carries TRBV11-2 and TRBJ2-5; 8 nucleotides match TRBD2. The CDR3 totals 16 residues. The germline V gene has CDR1 SGHAT and CDR2 FQNNGV. V dropped 1 base and J dropped 5; count of bases not matched to a gene: 9.

The chain is built from TRBV14 and TRBJ2-2, with TRBD1 identical over 9 bases. V lost 1 base and J lost 3; bases outside the gene matches: 3. The CDR3 covers 16 residues. The germline gives CDR1 SGHDN, CDR2 FVKESK. CDR3 in amino acids: CASSQGDRVYTGELFF. In nucleotides, the CDR3 is TGTGCCAGCAGCCAAGGGGACAGGGTTTACACCGGGGAGCTGTTTTTT.

This clone has a handful of counts. Distinct nucleotide sequences in the sample also encode this CDR3. The chain links TRBV2 to TRBJ2-3, with D possibly matching TRBD1 (7 bases). Trimming shortened V by 6 bases and J by 1 base, and 11 bases separated the two germline ends. The CDR3 consists of 14 residues. The germline V gene has CDR1 SNHLY and CDR2 FYNNEI. The CDR3: CASSDREGTDTQYF. CDR3 bases: TGTGCCAGCAGCGACAGGGAGGGCACAGATACGCAGTATTTT. Supplemented by reference TRBV2 and TRBJ2-3, the full variable domain reads EPEVTQTPSHQVTQMGQEVILRCVPISNHLYFYWYRQILGQKVEFLVSFYNNEISEKSEIFDDQFSVERPDGSNFTLKIRSTKLEDSAMYFCASSDREGTDTQYFGPGTRLTVL.

This chain connects TRBV28 to TRBJ2-1; the D gene is possibly TRBD2 (5 bases). The CDR3 is 15 amino acids. Germline V gives CDR1 MDHEN, CDR2 SYDVKM. V was shortened by 1 base and J by 5 bases, with 12 bases between the two germline ends. The CDR3 nucleotides read TGTGCCAGCAGTTTATTGGAGGAATCTGACAATGAGCAGTTCTTC. Translating gives CASSLLEESDNEQFF.

This chain joins TRBV28 and TRBJ2-5, with 10 bases that match TRBD2. CDR3 length: 16 residues. Losses at the gene ends were 5 bases for V and 3 bases for J; bases not matched to a gene: 9. CDR1 and CDR2 (germline): MDHEN, SYDVKM. CDR3 region: CASSRDLAGEEETQYF. The CDR3 DNA reads TGTGCCAGCAGTCGCGATCTAGCGGGAGAAGAAGAGACCCAGTACTTC.

The J gene is TRBJ1-1, the V gene TRBV29-1; 11 bases match TRBD1. The CDR3 loop spans 12 amino acids. In germline, CDR1 is SQVTM, CDR2 ANQGSEA. Unmatched junction bases numbered 2, after V lost 6 bases and J lost 5 bases. The chain's CDR3 is CSVGTGGTEAFF. In DNA, the CDR3 is TGCAGCGTCGGGACAGGGGGTACTGAAGCTTTCTTT.

V is TRBV7-2 and J is TRBJ2-7; 16 bases fit TRBD2. After removal of 5 bases from V and 4 bases from J, the junction contained 11 bases not matched to a gene. CDR1 is SGHTA, CDR2 FQGNSA, per germline. This CDR3 comprises 18 residues. The DNA for the CDR3 is TGTGCCAGCAGCGTCCCCGGGACTAGCGGGAGGGCCCGTTACGAGCAGTACTTC. It translates to CASSVPGTSGRARYEQYF.

The J gene is TRBJ2-5, the V gene TRBV18, with 11 bases identical to TRBD1. The V gene end was trimmed by 2 bases and the J gene end by 5 bases; junction bases not matched to a gene: 4. CDR1 is KGHSH and CDR2 is LQKENI in the germline V gene. The CDR3 has 15 residues. CDR3 in DNA: TGTGCCAGCTCACCAGGACAGGGGGCGTGGGAGACCCAGTACTTC. Protein sequence: CASSPGQGAWETQYF. Drawing the rest from reference TRBV18 and TRBJ2-5, the complete variable domain is NAGVMQNPRHLVRRRGQEARLRCSPMKGHSHVYWYRQLPEEGLKFMVYLQKENIIDESGMPKERFSAEFPKEGPSILRIQQVVRGDSAAYFCASSPGQGAWETQYFGPGTRLLVL.

The chain combines TRBV5-1 with TRBJ1-2; 8 bases agree with TRBD1. The CDR3 has 13 amino acids. Germline-derived CDR1 and CDR2 are SGHRS and YFSETQ. The trim removed 1 base at V and 7 bases at J, leaving 3 bases unmatched. The CDR3 DNA is TGCGCCAGCAGCTTGAACAGGGGGGGTGGCTACACCTTC. Translating gives CASSLNRGGGYTF.

The gene calls are TRBV3-1 (or the pseudogene TRBV3-2) and TRBJ1-4; D remains ambiguous. The CDR3 covers 14 residues. Trimming took 4 bases from V and 7 from J, leaving 13 bases between them. CDR1 LGHDT and CDR2 YNNKEL come from the germline V gene (reference sequence). The CDR3 reads CASSPRELGEKLFF. The CDR3 DNA sequence: TGTGCCAGCAGCCCCCGGGAATTGGGTGAAAAACTGTTTTTT.

The rearrangement joins TRBV5-1 to TRBJ2-2, with 7 bases identical to TRBD1. The CDR3 has 16 amino acids. CDR1 is SGHRS and CDR2 is YFSETQ in the germline V gene. Trimming took 3 bases from V and 6 from J; bases not matched to a gene: 11. The CDR3 here is CASSYTGALGAGELFF. CDR3 in DNA: TGCGCCAGCAGCTATACAGGGGCCCTGGGGGCCGGGGAGCTGTTTTTT.

This chain links TRBV7-2 with TRBJ2-2, with 12 positions matching TRBD2. V shed 5 bases, J shed 6 bases, and the junction held 7 bases outside the gene matches. Germline V gene data show CDR1 as SGHTA and CDR2 as FQGNSA. The CDR3 sequence is 16 residues long. The CDR3 spells CASSDGRLAGAGELFF. CDR3 coding DNA: TGTGCCAGCAGCGATGGAAGACTAGCGGGGGCCGGGGAGCTGTTTTTT.

This clone was seen a few times. The chain links TRBV4-3 to TRBJ1-6, with TRBD1 matching over 10 bases. With 0 bases clipped from V and 8 bases from J, the junction kept 7 bases outside the gene matches. The CDR3 contains 17 residues. Germline-derived CDR1 and CDR2 are LGHNA and YSLEER. CDR3 sequence reads: CASSQEETGGWYSPLHF. In DNA, the CDR3 is TGCGCCAGCAGCCAAGAAGAGACAGGGGGCTGGTATTCACCCCTCCACTTT.

This chain connects TRBV19 to TRBJ1-6, with D perhaps matching TRBD1 (6 bases). Between the trimmed V and J ends, which lost 7 bases and 5 bases, there was a span of 21 bases. The CDR3 sequence is 17 residues long. Germline-derived CDR1 and CDR2 are LNHDA and SQIVND (reference sequence). Here the CDR3 reads CASTERGGPLNNSPLHF. DNA for the CDR3: TGTGCCAGTACCGAGCGCGGGGGGCCTCTCAATAATTCACCCCTCCACTTT.